A selection of T cell receptor beta chains follows, all from one sample in a study of blood T cells in healthy people across ages. TCRdb independently ran MiXCR on the 5' RACE reads; one entry per CDR3 protein. This table holds 1.8 million or so distinct CDR3 sequences, about two fifths found once. Material: blood. The receptors come from a human donor in good health. CDR3s include the opening cysteine and the closing phenylalanine or tryptophan.

V gene	J gene	CDR3 protein
TRBV12-3/TRBV12-4	TRBJ2-5	CASSFTFSLEQYF
TRBV7-2	TRBJ1-5	CASSSDLRQPQHF
TRBV6-6	TRBJ2-3	CASRGTSLRGTDTQYF
TRBV4-1	TRBJ1-5	CASSQDRTNQPQHF
TRBV20-1	.	CSANGRAGRYEQYF
TRBV5-5	TRBJ2-2	CASSLRHRPGDGELFF
TRBV10-3	TRBJ2-1	CAISESLGLAYDEQFF
TRBV12-3/TRBV12-4	TRBJ1-2	CASSLAAVRGGYTF
TRBV9	TRBJ2-3	CASSVDVAGHTDTQYF
TRBV20-1	TRBJ2-7	CSANSGETYEQYF
TRBV4-2	TRBJ2-2	CASSQPRDSSLGELFF
TRBV20-1	TRBJ2-1	CSARVPHTLAGGHNEQFF
TRBV25-1	TRBJ1-2	CASSESPTGERYTF
TRBV5-1	TRBJ1-2	CASSLGQSLGYGYTF
TRBV5-1	TRBJ1-4	CASSSSPTGANEKLFF
TRBV7-2	TRBJ2-1	CASLRVPHSEQFF
TRBV12-3/TRBV12-4	TRBJ2-3	CASSFPAGGNLDTRYF
TRBV7-2	TRBJ2-3	CASSFLGSHTDTQYF
TRBV11-2	TRBJ2-1	CASSLDRFIGQEQFF
TRBV4-3	TRBJ1-6	CASSQEQGLGSPLHF
TRBV10-3	TRBJ1-3	CATGGRTTFSGNTIYF
TRBV12-3/TRBV12-4	TRBJ2-1	CASANDEQFF
TRBV12-3/TRBV12-4	TRBJ2-5	CAGSFRPVTGETQYF
TRBV7-9	TRBJ1-1	CASSFTGLNTEAFF
TRBV27	.	CASSRIILGQGMETQYF